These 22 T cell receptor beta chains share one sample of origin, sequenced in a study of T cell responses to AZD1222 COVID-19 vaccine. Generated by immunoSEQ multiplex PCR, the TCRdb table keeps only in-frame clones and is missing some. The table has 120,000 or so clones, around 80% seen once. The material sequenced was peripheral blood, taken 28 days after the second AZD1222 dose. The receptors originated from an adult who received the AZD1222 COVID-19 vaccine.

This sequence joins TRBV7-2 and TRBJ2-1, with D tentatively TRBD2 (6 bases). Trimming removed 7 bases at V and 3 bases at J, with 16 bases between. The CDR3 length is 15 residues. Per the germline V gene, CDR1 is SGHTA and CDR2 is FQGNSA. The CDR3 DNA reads TGTGCCAGCAAGGAGAGGAGGGAGAGCTACAATGAGCAGTTCTTC. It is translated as CASKERRESYNEQFF.

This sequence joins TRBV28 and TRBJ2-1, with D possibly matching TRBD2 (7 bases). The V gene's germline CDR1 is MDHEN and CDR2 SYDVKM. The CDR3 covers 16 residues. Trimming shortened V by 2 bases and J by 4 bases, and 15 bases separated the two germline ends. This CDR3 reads CASSLGGGAVYNEQFF. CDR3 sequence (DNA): TGTGCCAGCAGTTTAGGTGGGGGGGCTGTGTACAATGAGCAGTTCTTC.

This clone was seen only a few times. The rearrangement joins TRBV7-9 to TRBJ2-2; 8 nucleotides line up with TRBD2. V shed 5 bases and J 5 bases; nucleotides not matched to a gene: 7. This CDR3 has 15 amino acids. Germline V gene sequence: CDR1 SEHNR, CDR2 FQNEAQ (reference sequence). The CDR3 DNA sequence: TGTGCCAGCAGCCCTACGCGGGGGGATACCGGGGAGCTGTTTTTT. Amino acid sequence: CASSPTRGDTGELFF.

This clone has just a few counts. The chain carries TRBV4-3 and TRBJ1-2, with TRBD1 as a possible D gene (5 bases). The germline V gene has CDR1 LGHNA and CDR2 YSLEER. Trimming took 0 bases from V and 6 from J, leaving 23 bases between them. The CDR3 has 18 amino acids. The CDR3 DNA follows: TGCGCCAGCAGCCAAGATCTTGGTCAGGGCAATCAGTTTGATGGCTACACCTTC. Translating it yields CASSQDLGQGNQFDGYTF.

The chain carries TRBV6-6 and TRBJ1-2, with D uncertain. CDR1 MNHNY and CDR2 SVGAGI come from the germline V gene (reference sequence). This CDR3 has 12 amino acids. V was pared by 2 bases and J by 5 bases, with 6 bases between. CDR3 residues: CASSYRGYGYTF. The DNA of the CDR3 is TGTGCCAGCAGTTACCGCGGGTATGGCTACACCTTC.

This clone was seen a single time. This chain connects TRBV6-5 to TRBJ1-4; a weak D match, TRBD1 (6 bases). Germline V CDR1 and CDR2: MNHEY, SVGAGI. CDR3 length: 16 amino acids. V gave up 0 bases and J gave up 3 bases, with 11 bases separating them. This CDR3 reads CASSYSSGVPNEKLFF. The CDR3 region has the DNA TGTGCCAGCAGTTACTCCTCAGGGGTTCCTAATGAAAAACTGTTTTTT.

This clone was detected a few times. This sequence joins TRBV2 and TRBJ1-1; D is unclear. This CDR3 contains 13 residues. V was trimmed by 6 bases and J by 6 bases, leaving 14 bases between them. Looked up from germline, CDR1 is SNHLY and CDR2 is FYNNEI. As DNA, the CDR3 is TGTGCCAGCAGGGCTACACGGCAAGCTGAAGCTTTCTTT. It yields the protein CASRATRQAEAFF.

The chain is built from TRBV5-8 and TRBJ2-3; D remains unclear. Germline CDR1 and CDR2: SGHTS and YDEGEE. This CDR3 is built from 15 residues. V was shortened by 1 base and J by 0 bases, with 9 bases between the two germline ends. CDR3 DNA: TGTGCCAGCAGCTTGTTCGGACCAAGCACAGATACGCAGTATTTT. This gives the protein CASSLFGPSTDTQYF.

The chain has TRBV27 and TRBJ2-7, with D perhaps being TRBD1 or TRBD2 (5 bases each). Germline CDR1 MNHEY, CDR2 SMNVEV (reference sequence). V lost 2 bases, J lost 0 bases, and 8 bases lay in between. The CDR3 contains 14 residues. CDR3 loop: CASSLTGPSYEQYF. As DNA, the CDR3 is TGTGCCAGCAGTTTAACGGGGCCCTCCTACGAGCAGTACTTC.

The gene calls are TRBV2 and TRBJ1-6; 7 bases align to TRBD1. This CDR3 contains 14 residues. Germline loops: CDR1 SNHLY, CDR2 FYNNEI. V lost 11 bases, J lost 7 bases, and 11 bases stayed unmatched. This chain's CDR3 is CACEPGQWNSPLHF. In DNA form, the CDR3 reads TGTGCCTGCGAACCGGGACAGTGGAATTCACCCCTCCACTTT.

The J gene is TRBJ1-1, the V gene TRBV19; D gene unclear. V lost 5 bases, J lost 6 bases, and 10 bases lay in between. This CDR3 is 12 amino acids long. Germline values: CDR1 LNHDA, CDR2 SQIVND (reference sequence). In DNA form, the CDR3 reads TGTGCCAGTAGTCCCTTCCCCCCTGAAGCTTTCTTT. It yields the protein CASSPFPPEAFF.

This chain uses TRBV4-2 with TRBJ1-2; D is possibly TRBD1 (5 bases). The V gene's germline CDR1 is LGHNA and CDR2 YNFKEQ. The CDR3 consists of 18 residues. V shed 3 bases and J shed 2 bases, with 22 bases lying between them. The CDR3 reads CASSQTEGWRQLNYGYTF. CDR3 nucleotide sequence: TGTGCCAGCAGCCAGACCGAAGGGTGGAGACAGTTAAACTATGGCTACACCTTC.

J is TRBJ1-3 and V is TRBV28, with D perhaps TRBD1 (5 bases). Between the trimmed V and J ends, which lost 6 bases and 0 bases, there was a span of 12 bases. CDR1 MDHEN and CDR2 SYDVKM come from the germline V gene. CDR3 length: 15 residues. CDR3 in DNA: TGTGCCAGCAGCAGACAGTTCCCCTCTGGAAACACCATATATTTT. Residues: CASSRQFPSGNTIYF. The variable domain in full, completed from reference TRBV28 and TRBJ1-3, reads DVKVTQSSRYLVKRTGEKVFLECVQDMDHENMFWYRQDPGLGLRLIYFSYDVKMKEKGDIPEGYSVSREKKERFSLILESASTNQTSMYLCASSRQFPSGNTIYFGEGSWLTVV.

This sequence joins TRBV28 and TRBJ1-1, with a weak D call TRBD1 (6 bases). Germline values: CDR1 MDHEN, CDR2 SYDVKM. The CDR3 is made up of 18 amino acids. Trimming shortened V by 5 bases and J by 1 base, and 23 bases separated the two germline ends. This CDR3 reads CASSEYWGRNRRNTEAFF. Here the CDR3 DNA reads TGTGCCAGCAGTGAGTATTGGGGGCGGAACAGGAGGAACACTGAAGCTTTCTTT. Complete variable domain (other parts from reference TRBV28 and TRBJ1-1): DVKVTQSSRYLVKRTGEKVFLECVQDMDHENMFWYRQDPGLGLRLIYFSYDVKMKEKGDIPEGYSVSREKKERFSLILESASTNQTSMYLCASSEYWGRNRRNTEAFFGQGTRLTVV.

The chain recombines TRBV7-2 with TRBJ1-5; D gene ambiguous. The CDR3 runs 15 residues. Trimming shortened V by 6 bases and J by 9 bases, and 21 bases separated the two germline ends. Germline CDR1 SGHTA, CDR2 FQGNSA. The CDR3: CASSPGGRGIGPQHF. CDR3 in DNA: TGTGCCAGCAGTCCTGGTGGCCGCGGCATAGGGCCCCAGCATTTT.

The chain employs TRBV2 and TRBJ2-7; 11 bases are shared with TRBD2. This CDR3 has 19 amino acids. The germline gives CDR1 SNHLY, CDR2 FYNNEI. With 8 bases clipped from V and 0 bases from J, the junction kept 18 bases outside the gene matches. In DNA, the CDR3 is TGTGCCAGCGGCTCGCGGGCTAGCGGGGGGCCCTCGAGCTCCTACGAGCAGTACTTC. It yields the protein CASGSRASGGPSSSYEQYF.

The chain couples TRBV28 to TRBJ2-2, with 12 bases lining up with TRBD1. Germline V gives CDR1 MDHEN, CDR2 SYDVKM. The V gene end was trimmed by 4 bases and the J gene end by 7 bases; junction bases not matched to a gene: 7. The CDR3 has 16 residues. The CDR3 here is CASSSGTGGGGGELFF. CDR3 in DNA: TGTGCCAGCAGTTCCGGGACAGGGGGCGGAGGCGGGGAGCTGTTTTTT.

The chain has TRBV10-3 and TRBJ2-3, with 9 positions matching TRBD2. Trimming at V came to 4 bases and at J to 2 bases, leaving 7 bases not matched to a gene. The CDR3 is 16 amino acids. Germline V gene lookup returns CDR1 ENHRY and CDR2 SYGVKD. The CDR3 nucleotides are TGTGCCATCAGTGGGGGTAGCGGGGGCCCCACAGATACGCAGTATTTT. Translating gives CAISGGSGGPTDTQYF.

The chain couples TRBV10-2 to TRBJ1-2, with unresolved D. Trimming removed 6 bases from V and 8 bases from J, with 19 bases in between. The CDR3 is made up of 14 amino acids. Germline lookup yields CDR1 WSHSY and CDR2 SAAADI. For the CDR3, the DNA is TGCGCCAGCAGGGTCGGTGGAGGGTTTGGCGGCTACACCTTC. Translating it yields CASRVGGGFGGYTF.

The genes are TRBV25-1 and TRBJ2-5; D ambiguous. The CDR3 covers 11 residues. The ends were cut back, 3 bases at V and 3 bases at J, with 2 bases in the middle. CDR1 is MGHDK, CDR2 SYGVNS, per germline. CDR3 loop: CASSEKETQYF. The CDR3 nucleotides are TGTGCCAGCAGTGAGAAAGAGACCCAGTACTTC.

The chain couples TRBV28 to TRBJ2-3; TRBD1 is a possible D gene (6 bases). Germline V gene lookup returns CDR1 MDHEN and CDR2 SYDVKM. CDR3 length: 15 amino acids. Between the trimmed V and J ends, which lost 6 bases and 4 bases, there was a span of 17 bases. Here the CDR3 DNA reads TGTGCCAGCAGCCCGGGACACCTTGTTGCAGATACGCAGTATTTT. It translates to CASSPGHLVADTQYF.

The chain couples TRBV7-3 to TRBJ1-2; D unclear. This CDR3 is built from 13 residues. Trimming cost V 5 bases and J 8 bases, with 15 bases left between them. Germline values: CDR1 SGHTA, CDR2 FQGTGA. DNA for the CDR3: TGTGCCAGCAGCCCCGGACCCCTCGGCGGCTACACCTTC. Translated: CASSPGPLGGYTF. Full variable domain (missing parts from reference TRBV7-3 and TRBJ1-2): GAGVSQTPSNKVTEKGKYVELRCDPISGHTALYWYRQSLGQGPEFLIYFQGTGAADDSGLPNDRFFAVRPEGSVSTLKIQRTERGDSAVYLCASSPGPLGGYTFGSGTRLTVV.